What follows is one TCR beta chain and its context. What it binds is unknown. PCR employed 60 Vbeta and 13 Jbeta primers. Sequencing used immunoSEQ multiplex PCR; TCRdb keeps in-frame clones, though not all of them. The sample table includes 85,000 to 110,000 clones. The data derive from a study of cytomegalovirus exposure and HLA in healthy donors. Study results and limitations: Common viral pathogens were later found to be apparently linked to several of the most significant clusters.

The germline gives CDR1 SGDLS, CDR2 YYNGEE. CDR3 size: 17 residues. V lost 0 bases and J lost 5, with 18 bases in between. At collection, donors were nominally healthy, but unrecorded immune exposures were probable. Sequenced input: PBMCs. The TCR comes from a man aged 35 to 55 in good health and CMV-seronegative. This chain connects TRBV9 to TRBJ2-1, with a weak D call TRBD2 (5 bases). The CDR3 bases are TGTGCCAGCAGCGTAGGTCAGTTGGCTAGCCCCGACAATGAGCAGTTCTTC. Translated: CASSVGQLASPDNEQFF.